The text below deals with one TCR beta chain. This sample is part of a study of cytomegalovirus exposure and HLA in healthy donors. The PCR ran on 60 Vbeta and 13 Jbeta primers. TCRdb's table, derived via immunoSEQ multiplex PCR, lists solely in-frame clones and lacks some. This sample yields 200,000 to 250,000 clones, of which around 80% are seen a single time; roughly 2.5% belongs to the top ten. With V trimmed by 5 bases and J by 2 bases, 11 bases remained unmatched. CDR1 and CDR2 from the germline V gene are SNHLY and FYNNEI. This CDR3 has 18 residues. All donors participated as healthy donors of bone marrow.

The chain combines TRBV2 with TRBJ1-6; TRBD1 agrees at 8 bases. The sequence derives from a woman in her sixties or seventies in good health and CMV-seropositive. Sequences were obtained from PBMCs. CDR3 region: CASSRTGTGGTYNSPLHF. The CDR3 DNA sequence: TGTGCCAGCAGTCGTACCGGGACAGGAGGCACCTATAATTCACCCCTCCACTTT. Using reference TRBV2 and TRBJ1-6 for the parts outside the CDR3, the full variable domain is EPEVTQTPSHQVTQMGQEVILRCVPISNHLYFYWYRQILGQKVEFLVSFYNNEISEKSEIFDDQFSVERPDGSNFTLKIRSTKLEDSAMYFCASSRTGTGGTYNSPLHFGNGTRLTVT.